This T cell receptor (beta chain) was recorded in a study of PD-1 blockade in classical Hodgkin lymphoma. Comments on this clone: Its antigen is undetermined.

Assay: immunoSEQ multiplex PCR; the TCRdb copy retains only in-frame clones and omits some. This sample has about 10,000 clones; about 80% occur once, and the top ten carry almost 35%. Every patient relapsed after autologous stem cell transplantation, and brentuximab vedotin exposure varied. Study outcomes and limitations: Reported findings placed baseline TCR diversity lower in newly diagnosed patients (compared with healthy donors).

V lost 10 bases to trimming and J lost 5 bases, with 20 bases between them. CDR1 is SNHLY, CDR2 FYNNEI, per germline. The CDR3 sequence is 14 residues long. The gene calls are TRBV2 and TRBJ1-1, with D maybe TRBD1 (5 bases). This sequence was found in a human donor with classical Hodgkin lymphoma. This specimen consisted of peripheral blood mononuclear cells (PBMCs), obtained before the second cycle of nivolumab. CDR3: CATVPAGKRTEAFF. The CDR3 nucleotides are TGTGCCACCGTCCCGGCAGGGAAGAGGACTGAAGCTTTCTTT.